This TCR beta chain was captured by sequencing in a study of Ad26.COV2.S vaccination and SARS-CoV-2 variants. About the research overall: Doses of Ad26.COV2.S were injected into muscle once or twice, 56 days apart. General study points: Breadth, reportedly substantial, characterized the spike-specific CD8+ and CD4+ T cell responses after vaccination. Vaccinees displayed broader spike-specific TCR repertoires than placebo recipients.

TCRdb keeps only in-frame clones here, not all; method: immunoSEQ multiplex PCR. The data show almost 400,000 clones, over 75% seen once. Treatment noted: around 19 received Ad26.COV2.S at low or high dose, single or two shots; 5 received placebo; per-sample allocation not given. Day 63 after the first injection of vaccine or placebo was the sampling time. Of note for this clone: Its cognate antigen is unknown.

The CDR3 runs to 15 residues. The V segment lost 3 bases and the J segment 7 bases; nucleotides outside the gene matches: 4. Germline values: CDR1 MDHEN, CDR2 SYDVKM. This clonotype originated in a person aged 18-60 years who received the Ad26.COV2.S COVID-19 vaccine or a placebo. The input for sequencing was peripheral blood, taken in a trial of Ad26.COV2.S vaccine versus placebo. V gene TRBV28 combines with J gene TRBJ1-6, with 9 bases fitting TRBD1. For the CDR3, the DNA is TGTGCCAGCAGTTTCCGGGGACAGGGAAATTCACCCCTCCACTTT. Translated: CASSFRGQGNSPLHF.